A selection of T cell receptor beta chains follows, all from one sample in a study of beta chain features in type 1 diabetes. Assay used: immunoSEQ multiplex PCR; TCRdb lists only in-frame clones, some missing. This sample yields over 100,000 clones, of which over 15% are seen a single time; 2% to 2.5% belongs to the top ten. The specimen sequenced was central memory CD4+ T cells from blood. The receptors were sampled from a man aged 25-45 years with type 1 diabetes. CDR3s include the opening cysteine and the closing phenylalanine or tryptophan. D genes are given only for firm matches. A clone size is listed for some rows: how often the clone was seen (once, few, many), or a class if it is expanded.

TGTGCCAGCAGCCAAGAGAGGGCTGGGGCCAACGTCCTGACTTTC	CASSQERAGANVLTF	TRBJ2-6	15	TRBV4-2	.	.
TGTGCCACCAGCAGAGACCTTTCAGATACGCAGTATTTT	CATSRDLSDTQYF	TRBJ2-3	13	TRBV15	.	.
TGTGCCAGCAGACACAGGGGAGACGACACCGGGGAGCTGTTTTTT	CASRHRGDDTGELFF	TRBJ2-2	15	TRBV9	few	TRBD1
TGTGCCAGCAGCTTACCCCTAGGACAGGGCACGACTGAAGCTTTCTTT	CASSLPLGQGTTEAFF	TRBJ1-1	16	TRBV7-9	.	TRBD1
TGCAGCGTTGAAGGCAGGGGTGGAGAAAAACTGTTTTTT	CSVEGRGGEKLFF	TRBJ1-4	13	TRBV29-1	.	.
TGTGCCAGCAGTTTAACGGGATCTGAAAAACTGTTTTTT	CASSLTGSEKLFF	TRBJ1-4	13	TRBV28	many	.
TGTGCCAGCAGCTTAGCCTGGGGGGAAGCTTTCTTT	CASSLAWGEAFF	TRBJ1-1	12	TRBV7-2	.	.
TGTGCCATCAGTCCCGGGACCTTAGGTGAAAAACTGTTTTTT	CAISPGTLGEKLFF	TRBJ1-4	14	TRBV10-3	.	.
TGCAGCGTTGAACAGGGGGCGAATCAGCCCCAGCATTTT	CSVEQGANQPQHF	TRBJ1-5	13	TRBV29-1	few	TRBD1
TGTGCCAGCAGTACGGACAGCAGTACGCAGTATTTT	CASSTDSSTQYF	TRBJ2-3	12	TRBV6-5	few	.
TGCAGCGTAGCCTTTGGGCAGGACTATGGCTACACCTTC	CSVAFGQDYGYTF	TRBJ1-2	13	TRBV29-1	.	.
TGTGCCAGCAGTGATCTAGCGGGGCACACCGGTAACGGGGAGCTGTTTTTT	CASSDLAGHTGNGELFF	TRBJ2-2	17	TRBV6-1	few	TRBD2
TGCAGCGTTGGGGGAACAGGGGTGCAAGAGACCCAGTACTTC	CSVGGTGVQETQYF	TRBJ2-5	14	TRBV29-1	.	TRBD1
TGTGCCAGCTCTCCCATCTTTGCACAGAGCAATCAGCCCCAGCATTTT	CASSPIFAQSNQPQHF	TRBJ1-5	16	TRBV18	.	.
TGTGCCAGCAGTTATAGTAAGAAGTCCGGCTCCTACGAGCAGTACTTC	CASSYSKKSGSYEQYF	TRBJ2-7	16	TRBV28	once	.
TGTGCCAGCAGCTTAGGGTCCGATCAGCCCCAGCATTTT	CASSLGSDQPQHF	TRBJ1-5	13	TRBV5-4	few	.
TGTGCCAGCAGTGAATTCAAGGGGCGTGATACGCAGTATTTT	CASSEFKGRDTQYF	TRBJ2-3	14	TRBV25-1	few	.
TGTGCCAGCAGCTTAGGCGTGATCGGGGGCTCCTACGAGCAGTACTTC	CASSLGVIGGSYEQYF	TRBJ2-7	16	TRBV7-2	few	.
TGTGCCAGCAGTCGGGACTTCCGCACAGATACGCAGTATTTT	CASSRDFRTDTQYF	TRBJ2-3	14	TRBV2	few	.
TGTGCCAGCAGCTTAGGTATCAGCGGGGTAACAGATACGCAGTATTTT	CASSLGISGVTDTQYF	TRBJ2-3	16	TRBV7-9	few	TRBD2
TGTGCCAGCAGCCGTATCAGAGATGAGCAGTTCTTC	CASSRIRDEQFF	TRBJ2-1	12	TRBV9	few	.
TGTGCCTGGAGCCAGGAGGGCTATAATTCACCCCTCCACTTT	CAWSQEGYNSPLHF	TRBJ1-6	14	TRBV30	few	.
TGTGCCAGCAGCTTAATTGGGACATCCGAATACAATGAGCAGTTCTTC	CASSLIGTSEYNEQFF	TRBJ2-1	16	TRBV7-3	.	.
TGTGCCAGCAGTGAAGTAGCGAGGCAAGAGACCCAGTACTTC	CASSEVARQETQYF	TRBJ2-5	14	TRBV6-1	.	.
TGCGCCAGCAGCTCCGGGGGAACGCAAGAGACCCAGTACTTC	CASSSGGTQETQYF	TRBJ2-5	14	TRBV5-1	many	.
TGTGCCAGCAGTTACGGACAGGAGGGCTATGGCTACACCTTC	CASSYGQEGYGYTF	TRBJ1-2	14	TRBV6-6	few	TRBD1
TGTGCCAGCAGCTTAGGGCCTGGGAACTACAATGAGCAGTTCTTC	CASSLGPGNYNEQFF	TRBJ2-1	15	TRBV7-2	.	.
TGCAGCGGAGCTAGCACAGATACGCAGTATTTT	CSGASTDTQYF	TRBJ2-3	11	TRBV29-1	few	.
TGTGCCAGCAGTTACGGGACTACGAACACCGGGGAGCTGTTTTTT	CASSYGTTNTGELFF	TRBJ2-2	15	TRBV6-5	.	TRBD2
TGTGCCAGCAGCCCCCAGAACGGGGCAATCTCTTCCTACAATGAGCAGTTCTTC	CASSPQNGAISSYNEQFF	TRBJ2-1	18	TRBV4-2	.	.
TGTGCCAGCAGCGTAGCGCAGATCACAGATACGCAGTATTTT	CASSVAQITDTQYF	TRBJ2-3	14	TRBV9	few	.
TGTGCCAGCAGTTCGTTGGGGCCCGCTGATACGCAGTATTTT	CASSSLGPADTQYF	TRBJ2-3	14	TRBV7-2	.	.
TGTGCCAGCAGCCCGAACGCCATGAACACCGGGGAGCTGTTTTTT	CASSPNAMNTGELFF	TRBJ2-2	15	TRBV7-2	few	.
TGTGCCAGCAGTGCACAGGAAAACAATGAGCAGTTCTTC	CASSAQENNEQFF	TRBJ2-1	13	TRBV6-1	few	.
TGTGCCAGCAGCCTACTAGCGGGGTCCTACGAGCAGTACTTC	CASSLLAGSYEQYF	TRBJ2-7	14	TRBV7-9	.	TRBD2
TGTGCCAGCAGTGGGGGGCAGCTAAGTGAGCAGTTCTTC	CASSGGQLSEQFF	TRBJ2-1	13	TRBV2	.	.
TGTGCCAGCAGCCCCCCGGACAGACAAGAGACCCAGTACTTC	CASSPPDRQETQYF	TRBJ2-5	14	TRBV5-4	.	.
TGTGCCAGCAAATACGGGGGCTCCTACGAGCAGTACTTC	CASKYGGSYEQYF	TRBJ2-7	13	TRBV27	few	.
TGTGCCAGCACCCAAATAGGGCGGGGGTCCACAGATACGCAGTATTTT	CASTQIGRGSTDTQYF	TRBJ2-3	16	TRBV7-2	.	TRBD2
TGTGCCAGCAGTTATGTTCAGACCCAGTACTTC	CASSYVQTQYF	TRBJ2-5	11	TRBV6-1	.	.
TGCAGCGCCTGGGGACAGGGATCAGAGACCCAGTACTTC	CSAWGQGSETQYF	TRBJ2-5	13	TRBV29-1	.	TRBD1
TGTGCCAGCAGCTTACAGGGAGATACGCAGTATTTT	CASSLQGDTQYF	TRBJ2-3	12	TRBV7-2	.	.
TGTGCCAGTAGTAACCAACAGGGGGCGGCCTACGAGCAGTACTTC	CASSNQQGAAYEQYF	TRBJ2-7	15	TRBV19	.	TRBD1
TGCGCCAGCAGCCAAGATCCGGACCCAAAGCAGTTCTTC	CASSQDPDPKQFF	TRBJ2-1	13	TRBV4-3	few	.
TGTGCCAGCAGCCAAGAATTCCAAGAGACCCAGTACTTC	CASSQEFQETQYF	TRBJ2-5	13	TRBV14	many	.
TGCAGCGTTGGGGATGGATTGCTGGGCAATCAGCCCCAGCATTTT	CSVGDGLLGNQPQHF	TRBJ1-5	15	TRBV29-1	few	.
TGTGCCAGCAGCCAGTCCGGGACAGGGCGGAATCAGCCCCAGCATTTT	CASSQSGTGRNQPQHF	TRBJ1-5	16	TRBV4-2	.	TRBD1
TGTGCCAGCAGCTCGGACTGGGGGGAGGGAGAGACCCAGTACTTC	CASSSDWGEGETQYF	TRBJ2-5	15	TRBV5-8	.	TRBD2
TGTGCCAGCAGCTTGAACAGGGCCCAGGATGGCTACACCTTC	CASSLNRAQDGYTF	TRBJ1-2	14	TRBV5-4	.	.
TGTGCCAGCAGGCTTACTAGCTACTACAATGAGCAGTTCTTC	CASRLTSYYNEQFF	TRBJ2-1	14	TRBV27	few	.
TGTGCCAGCAGCTTACTGCTGGACAGCCACGAGCAGTACTTC	CASSLLLDSHEQYF	TRBJ2-7	14	TRBV7-9	.	.
TGTGCCAGCGGGCGGGGCGGATCCACGGTTTATGGCTACACCTTC	CASGRGGSTVYGYTF	TRBJ1-2	15	TRBV7-8	few	.
TGTGCCAGCAGCTCACAGGGACGAGAAAAACTGTTTTTT	CASSSQGREKLFF	TRBJ1-4	13	TRBV5-6	.	.
TGTGCCAGCTGGGACACCAGCTCCTACAATGAGCAGTTCTTC	CASWDTSSYNEQFF	TRBJ2-1	14	TRBV25-1	few	.
TGTGCCAGCAGGCCCGACAGGGAAAGCAATCAGCCCCAGCATTTT	CASRPDRESNQPQHF	TRBJ1-5	15	TRBV28	.	TRBD1
TGTGCCAGCAGCTCGTTCAATGAGCAGTTCTTC	CASSSFNEQFF	TRBJ2-1	11	TRBV13	many	.
TGTGCCAGCAGCTCCCCCGGGACATGGCAGTTCTTC	CASSSPGTWQFF	TRBJ2-1	12	TRBV6-5	few	.